The 19 T cell receptor beta chains given below trace back to one sample, sequenced in a study of T cells in localized non-small cell lung cancer. Only in-frame clones appear in the TCRdb table, and some are missing; sequencing was by immunoSEQ multiplex PCR. The data show over 50,000 clones, approximately 80% seen once. Sequencing used peripheral blood mononuclear cells, obtained before any cancer treatment. The receptor source for this set is a man aged 35 to 70 with stage III lung adenocarcinoma.

This clone showed up just once. The rearrangement uses TRBV5-1 and TRBJ2-3; 7 positions agree with TRBD2. Germline V gene lookup returns CDR1 SGHRS and CDR2 YFSETQ. The CDR3 totals 13 residues. The junction had 8 bases not matched to a gene; V was cut back by 7 bases and J by 6 bases. In DNA form, the CDR3 reads TGCGCCAGCGCGGGGGACGCAGGGGATACGCAGTATTTT. This gives the protein CASAGDAGDTQYF.

This clone was seen a handful of times. The chain carries TRBV18 and TRBJ2-1; 8 nucleotides align to TRBD1. The germline V gene has CDR1 KGHSH and CDR2 LQKENI. With 2 bases clipped from V and 6 bases from J, the junction kept 6 bases outside the gene matches. The CDR3 totals 15 residues. CDR3 sequence reads: CASSPETGVGNEQFF. In nucleotides, the CDR3 is TGTGCCAGCTCACCAGAGACAGGGGTGGGCAATGAGCAGTTCTTC.

The chain couples TRBV9 to TRBJ2-1; 9 bases align to TRBD2. This CDR3 contains 12 residues. With 3 bases clipped from V and 9 bases from J, the junction kept 1 base outside the gene matches. Germline CDR1 reads SGDLS; CDR2 reads YYNGEE. As DNA, the CDR3 is TGTGCCAGCAGCGAGACTAGCGGTGAGCAGTTCTTC. Amino acid sequence: CASSETSGEQFF.

This chain links TRBV7-6 with TRBJ2-7, with D unresolved. The germline V and J ends were trimmed by 6 bases and 0 bases, with 12 bases remaining between them. Germline V lookup: CDR1 SGHVS, CDR2 FNYEAQ. The CDR3 has 14 amino acids. Written as DNA, the CDR3 is TGTGCCAGCAGTCCCGACGGCGCCTCCTACGAGCAGTACTTC. Translation gives CASSPDGASYEQYF. The full variable domain, with the rest looked up from reference TRBV7-6 and TRBJ2-7, is GAGVSQSPRYKVTKRGQDVALRCDPISGHVSLYWYRQALGQGPEFLTYFNYEAQQDKSGLPNDRFSAERPEGSISTLTIQRTEQRDSAMYRCASSPDGASYEQYFGPGTRLTVT.

The chain carries TRBV9 and TRBJ1-1, with 7 positions matching TRBD1. CDR1 is SGDLS and CDR2 is YYNGEE in the germline V gene. The CDR3 runs to 14 residues. After removal of 3 bases from V and 1 base from J, the junction contained 3 bases not matched to a gene. The chain's CDR3 is CASSGGQANTEAFF. In DNA, the CDR3 is TGTGCCAGCAGCGGAGGACAGGCGAACACTGAAGCTTTCTTT.

The chain employs TRBV5-1 and TRBJ2-2; D gene unclear. The CDR3 is 14 residues long. The V gene's germline CDR1 is SGHRS and CDR2 YFSETQ. V was clipped by 2 bases and J by 2 bases, with 7 bases between them. CDR3 nucleotide sequence: TGCGCCAGCAGCTTTTCCCCAAACACCGGGGAGCTGTTTTTT. As protein: CASSFSPNTGELFF. Combining the CDR3 with reference TRBV5-1 and TRBJ2-2 gives the whole variable domain KAGVTQTPRYLIKTRGQQVTLSCSPISGHRSVSWYQQTPGQGLQFLFEYFSETQRNKGNFPGRFSGRQFSNSRSEMNVSTLELGDSALYLCASSFSPNTGELFFGEGSRLTVL.

This chain connects TRBV9 to TRBJ1-4; the match to TRBD1 covers 9 bases. Looked up from germline, CDR1 is SGDLS and CDR2 is YYNGEE. This CDR3 comprises 15 residues. V was pared by 1 base and J by 7 bases, with 5 bases of the junction left unmatched. Here the CDR3 reads CASSVSGQGTEKLFF. The DNA of the CDR3 is TGTGCCAGCAGCGTAAGTGGACAGGGGACTGAAAAACTGTTTTTT.

The chain has TRBV7-9 and TRBJ2-1, with D maybe TRBD2 (6 bases). V was cut by 5 bases and J by 5 bases, with 16 bases left in between. Germline CDR1 is SEHNR and CDR2 is FQNEAQ (reference sequence). The CDR3 has 15 amino acids. CDR3: CASSHPPGGNNEQFF. The CDR3 DNA reads TGTGCCAGCAGCCACCCCCCCGGGGGAAACAATGAGCAGTTCTTC. The full variable domain, in which reference TRBV7-9 and TRBJ2-1 provide the parts outside the CDR3, is DTGVSQNPRHKITKRGQNVTFRCDPISEHNRLYWYRQTLGQGPEFLTYFQNEAQLEKSRLLSDRFSAERPKGSFSTLEIQRTEQGDSAMYLCASSHPPGGNNEQFFGPGTRLTVL.

The genes are TRBV21-1 and TRBJ2-5. TRBV21-1 is a pseudogene segment. The CDR3 covers 16 residues. The CDR3: CASTLSTEDHQETQYF. For the CDR3, the DNA is TGTGCCAGCACCCTCAGCACGGAAGACCACCAAGAGACCCAGTACTTC.

V usage is TRBV9 and J usage is TRBJ1-5; D perhaps matches TRBD1 (5 bases). Trimming shortened V by 0 bases and J by 4 bases, and 11 bases separated the two germline ends. The CDR3 runs to 15 residues. Per the germline V gene, CDR1 is SGDLS and CDR2 is YYNGEE. In DNA form, the CDR3 reads TGTGCCAGCAGCGTAGCGGGGCTTGGTAATCAGCCCCAGCATTTT. This sequence encodes CASSVAGLGNQPQHF.

The chain employs TRBV30 and TRBJ1-5, with 10 bases that match TRBD1. The CDR3 totals 14 residues. V gave up 4 bases and J gave up 2 bases; unmatched junction bases: 2. The germline CDR1 and CDR2 sequences are GTSNPN and SVGIG (reference sequence). CDR3 sequence reads: CAWMGTGGNQPQHF. CDR3 sequence (DNA): TGTGCCTGGATGGGGACAGGGGGCAATCAGCCCCAGCATTTT.

The chain employs TRBV21-1 and TRBJ2-2; TRBD1, the table's D call, lacks a check against the DNA. TRBV21-1 is classified as a pseudogene. CDR3 length: 18 residues. The CDR3 is CASSNSLRDRADTGELFF. DNA of the CDR3: TGTGCCAGCAGCAACTCCCTGAGGGACAGGGCTGACACCGGGGAGCTGTTTTTT.

The rearrangement links TRBV20-1 to TRBJ1-1; maybe TRBD1 (5 bases). Trimming took 5 bases from V and 5 from J, leaving 9 bases between them. This CDR3 is built from 11 residues. Germline V gives CDR1 DFQATT, CDR2 SNEGSKA (reference sequence). CDR3 nucleotides: TGCAGTGCTCTTCGACAGACTGAAGCTTTCTTT. It translates to CSALRQTEAFF.

In this sample, this clone turned up a few times. The chain carries TRBV7-6 and TRBJ2-7; D uncertain. The CDR3 spans 13 residues. Germline lookup yields CDR1 SGHVS and CDR2 FNYEAQ. The ends were cut back, 4 bases at V and 4 bases at J, with 11 bases in the middle. CDR3 nucleotide sequence: TGTGCCAGCAGCTCGTCACCCGGATACGAGCAGTACTTC. It specifies CASSSSPGYEQYF.

This clone is judged large. The sample contains more than one DNA sequence encoding this CDR3. V usage is TRBV4-1 and J usage is TRBJ1-2, with 12 bases identical to TRBD1. The ends lost 1 base at V and 1 base at J; junction bases unmatched: 10. The germline V gene encodes CDR1 MGHRA and CDR2 YSYEKL. This CDR3 has 19 amino acids. In DNA, the CDR3 is TGCGCCAGCAGCCAAGCAGGGGGGACAGGGGGCGTGGGTAACTATGGCTACACCTTC. Translation: CASSQAGGTGGVGNYGYTF.

V gene TRBV9 combines with J gene TRBJ1-4, with a tentative D call TRBD1 (6 bases). Trimming removed 4 bases at V and 8 bases at J, with 21 bases between. CDR3 size: 16 residues. Germline-derived CDR1 and CDR2 are SGDLS and YYNGEE. For the CDR3, the DNA is TGTGCCAGCAGCTCAGGCCGACAGGAATTGGGAGAAAAACTGTTTTTT. It yields the protein CASSSGRQELGEKLFF. Using reference TRBV9 and TRBJ1-4 for the parts outside the CDR3, the full variable domain is DSGVTQTPKHLITATGQRVTLRCSPRSGDLSVYWYQQSLDQGLQFLIQYYNGEERAKGNILERFSAQQFPDLHSELNLSSLELGDSALYFCASSSGRQELGEKLFFGSGTQLSVL.

The rearrangement links TRBV2 to TRBJ1-3; the match to TRBD1 covers 9 bases. From germline, CDR1 is SNHLY and CDR2 FYNNEI. The trim removed 6 bases at V and 4 bases at J, leaving 7 bases unmatched. The CDR3 has 15 amino acids. CDR3 DNA: TGTGCCAGCAGAACACAGGGGGCCCGGGGAAACACCATATATTTT. Its protein is CASRTQGARGNTIYF.

This sequence joins TRBV7-2 and TRBJ2-2, with TRBD1 identical over 7 bases. Unmatched junction bases numbered 4, after V lost 6 bases and J lost 0 bases. CDR3 length: 15 residues. Germline CDR1 is SGHTA and CDR2 is FQGNSA. Here the CDR3 reads CASRPGTANTGELFF. The DNA for the CDR3 is TGTGCCAGCAGGCCCGGGACAGCGAACACCGGGGAGCTGTTTTTT.

V and J are TRBV29-1 and TRBJ1-1; TRBD1 aligns across 8 bases. This CDR3 contains 13 residues. V trimming: 6 bases; J trimming: 4 bases; junction bases outside the gene matches: 7. The germline gives CDR1 SQVTM, CDR2 ANQGSEA. As DNA, the CDR3 is TGCAGCGTGGATGGACAGGGTGGCACTGAAGCTTTCTTT. This encodes CSVDGQGGTEAFF.